This T cell receptor beta chain was identified during a study of prognosis after radiotherapy for stage I lung cancer. About the study: The study enrolled approximately twelve men and roughly 6 women as patients, aged roughly 50 to 95 with a median of almost 75 years. Regarding the study as a whole: Differences in TRBV and TRBJ gene usage were reportedly observed between patients with and without metastases.

Each of the patients had no lymph node involvement on CT and PET/CT and no prior chemotherapy, radiotherapy or other malignancies. Blood, around 5.9 milliliters, was collected at each of two time points. Genomic DNA served as the source from which two-round multiplex PCR generated TCR beta CDR3 amplicons. Primers were specific to each TRBV and TRBJ gene in first-round PCR. MiXCR, applied by TCRdb to the multiplex PCR reads, yields one record per CDR3 protein. This sample carries approximately 23,000 distinct CDR3 sequences, around 42% of them seen once, and the ten largest clones take roughly three fifths. This clonotype was counted only a few times. The antigen remains unidentified. Because it lacks the conserved phenylalanine or tryptophan at the end, this CDR3 is likely a read error. The CDR3 length is 13 residues. Trimming stripped 5 bases from V and 1 base from J, with 9 bases between. CDR1 is SGHNT, CDR2 YYREEE, per germline (reference sequence).

The TCR comes from a donor aged 50 or older with non-small cell lung cancer. This sequence joins TRBV5-4 and TRBJ1-1, with D maybe TRBD1 (6 bases). The material sequenced was PBMCs, taken before or after stereotactic body radiation therapy (not recorded which). The CDR3 coding sequence is TGTGCCAGCAGAGGACAGCAGAACACTGAAGCTTTCTCT. Its protein is CASRGQQNTEAFS.